This T cell receptor (beta chain) was retrieved from a study of radiotherapy plus CTLA-4 blockade in lung cancer. Study-wide context: For approximately 19% of patients, objective responses occurred, and about 33% had disease control. The study's findings and limits: Together with interferon-beta, which increased in serum after radiation, early dynamic changes in blood T cell clones were reportedly the best predictors of response. After treatment with radiotherapy plus ipilimumab, TCR clones that came from the tumor expanded in blood.

This clone was seen a handful of times. The antigen is unknown. Unmatched junction bases numbered 11, after V lost 8 bases and J lost 2 bases. Germline CDR1 reads SNHLY; CDR2 reads FYNNEI. The CDR3 totals 17 residues. Produced via immunoSEQ multiplex PCR; TCRdb's table is partial and in-frame only. Of over 80,000 clones listed, 70% to 90% were seen once; the top ten hold approximately 16%. Alongside CTLA-4 blockade with ipilimumab, patients with chemo-refractory metastatic non-small-cell lung cancer received focal radiation. The sample consisted of peripheral blood, taken from a patient treated with radiotherapy plus ipilimumab. The V call is TRBV2, the J call TRBJ2-3, with 12 positions matching TRBD2. The origin of this receptor is a human donor with non-small cell lung cancer that progressed on radiotherapy plus ipilimumab. The CDR3 loop reads CASAPLAGGPLTDTQYF. Written as DNA, the CDR3 is TGTGCCAGCGCCCCACTAGCGGGAGGTCCCCTCACAGATACGCAGTATTTT.